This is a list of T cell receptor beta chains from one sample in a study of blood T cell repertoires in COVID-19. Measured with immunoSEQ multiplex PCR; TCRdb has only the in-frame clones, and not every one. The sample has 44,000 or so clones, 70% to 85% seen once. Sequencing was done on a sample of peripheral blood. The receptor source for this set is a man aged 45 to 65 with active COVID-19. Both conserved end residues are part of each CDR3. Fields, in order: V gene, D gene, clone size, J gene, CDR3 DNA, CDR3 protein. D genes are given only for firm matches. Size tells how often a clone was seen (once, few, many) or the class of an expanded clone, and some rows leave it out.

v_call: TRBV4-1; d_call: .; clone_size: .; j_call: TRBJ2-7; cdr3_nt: TGCGCCAGCAGCCTTTACAGGGATAACAACGAGCAGTACTTC; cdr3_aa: CASSLYRDNNEQYF
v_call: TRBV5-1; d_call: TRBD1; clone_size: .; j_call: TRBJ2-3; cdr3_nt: TGCGCCAGCAGCCCGGATGGACAGGGGGGCACAGATACGCAGTATTTT; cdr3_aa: CASSPDGQGGTDTQYF
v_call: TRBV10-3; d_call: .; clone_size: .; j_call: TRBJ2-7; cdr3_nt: TGTGCCATCAGTGACGGACAGCAACCCTACGAGCAGTACTTC; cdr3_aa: CAISDGQQPYEQYF
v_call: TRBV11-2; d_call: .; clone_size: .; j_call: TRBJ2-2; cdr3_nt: TGTGCCAGCAGCAACACGAACACCGGGGAGCTGTTTTTT; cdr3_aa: CASSNTNTGELFF
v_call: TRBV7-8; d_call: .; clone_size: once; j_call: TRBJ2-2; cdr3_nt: TGTGCCAGCAGCTTACGCGCAGGCCTAGCGACCGGGGAGCTGTTTTTT; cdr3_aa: CASSLRAGLATGELFF
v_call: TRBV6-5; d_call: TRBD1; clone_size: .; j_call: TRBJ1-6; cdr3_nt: TGTGCCAGCAGTTATCACACCGGGACAGGGAATTCACCCCTCCACTTT; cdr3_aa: CASSYHTGTGNSPLHF
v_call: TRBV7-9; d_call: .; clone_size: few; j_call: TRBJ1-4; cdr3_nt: TGTGCCAGCAGCAAACAGGGACCTAATGAAAAACTGTTTTTT; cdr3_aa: CASSKQGPNEKLFF
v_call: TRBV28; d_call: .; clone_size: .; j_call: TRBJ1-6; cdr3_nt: TGTGCCAGCAGCCAGGTTACCTATAATTCACCCCTCCACTTT; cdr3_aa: CASSQVTYNSPLHF
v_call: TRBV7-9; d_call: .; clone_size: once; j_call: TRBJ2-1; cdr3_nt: TGTGCCAGCACCAACGCGGCGGGGGCCTCCTACAATGAGCAGTTCTTC; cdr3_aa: CASTNAAGASYNEQFF
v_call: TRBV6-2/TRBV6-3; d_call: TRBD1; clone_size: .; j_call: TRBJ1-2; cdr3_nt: TGTGCCAGCAGTACCTGGACAGGGCCCTTCTATGGCTACACCTTC; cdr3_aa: CASSTWTGPFYGYTF
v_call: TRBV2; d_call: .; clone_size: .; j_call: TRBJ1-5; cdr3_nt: TGTGCCAGCTCAATGGGTCTAGGGCCCCAGCATTTT; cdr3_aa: CASSMGLGPQHF
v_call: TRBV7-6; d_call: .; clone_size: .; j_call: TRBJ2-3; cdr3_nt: TGTGCCAGCAGCGACAGTACAGCATCCACAGATACGCAGTATTTT; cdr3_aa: CASSDSTASTDTQYF
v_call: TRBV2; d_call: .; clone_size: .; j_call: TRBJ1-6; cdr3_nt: TGTGCCAGCAACACGGGCAGGGTGGGTAATAATTCACCCCTTCACTTT; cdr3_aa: CASNTGRVGNNSPLHF
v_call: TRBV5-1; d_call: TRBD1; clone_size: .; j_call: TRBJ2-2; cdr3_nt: TGCGCCAGCAGCAGGGACAGGCCGAACACCGGGGAGCTGTTTTTT; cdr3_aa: CASSRDRPNTGELFF
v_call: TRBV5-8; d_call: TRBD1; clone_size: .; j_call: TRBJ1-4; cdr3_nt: TGTGCCAGCAGCCCGATTGGGACAGGGAGGCAAAAACTGTTTTTT; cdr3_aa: CASSPIGTGRQKLFF
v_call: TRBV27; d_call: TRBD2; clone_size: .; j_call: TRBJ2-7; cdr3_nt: TGTGCCAGCAGTTCATTAGCGGGGGATGACTACGAGCAGTACTTC; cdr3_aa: CASSSLAGDDYEQYF
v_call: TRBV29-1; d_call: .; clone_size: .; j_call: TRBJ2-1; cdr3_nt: TGCAGCGTTGACCGTCGGTACAATGAGCAGTTCTTC; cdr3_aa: CSVDRRYNEQFF
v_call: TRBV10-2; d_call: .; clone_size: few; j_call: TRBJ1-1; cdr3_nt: TGCGCCAGCAGTGAGTCGGGCAGTGTGAACACTGAAGCTTTCTTT; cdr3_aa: CASSESGSVNTEAFF
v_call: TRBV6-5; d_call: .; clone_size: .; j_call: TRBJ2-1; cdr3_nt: TGTGCCAGCAGCCAGGCGGCGGGATACAATGAGCAGTTCTTC; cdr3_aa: CASSQAAGYNEQFF
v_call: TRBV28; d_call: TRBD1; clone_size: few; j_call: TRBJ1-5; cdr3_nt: TGTGCCAGCAACCTGGAGACAGGGGGCATTCAGCCCCAGCATTTT; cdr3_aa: CASNLETGGIQPQHF
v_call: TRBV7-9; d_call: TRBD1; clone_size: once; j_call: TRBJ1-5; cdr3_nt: TGTGCCAGCAGCTTAGGGACAGGAGGACCCAATCAGCCCCAGCATTTT; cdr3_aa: CASSLGTGGPNQPQHF
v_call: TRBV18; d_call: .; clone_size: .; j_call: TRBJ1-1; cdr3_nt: TGTGCCAGCTCACCACGGCGGGTGAGCACTGAAGCTTTCTTT; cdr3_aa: CASSPRRVSTEAFF
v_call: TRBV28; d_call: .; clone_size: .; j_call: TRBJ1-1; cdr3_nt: TGTGCCAGCAGTTTATGGTCGCAGGCACTCACTGAAGCTTTCTTT; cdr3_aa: CASSLWSQALTEAFF
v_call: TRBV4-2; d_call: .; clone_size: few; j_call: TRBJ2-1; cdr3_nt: TGTGCCAGCAGCCAAGACGTTGAGCAGTTCTTC; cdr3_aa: CASSQDVEQFF
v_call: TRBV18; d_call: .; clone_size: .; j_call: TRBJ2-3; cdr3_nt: TGTGCCAGCTCACCCCGGCGGGATACGCAGTATTTT; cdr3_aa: CASSPRRDTQYF
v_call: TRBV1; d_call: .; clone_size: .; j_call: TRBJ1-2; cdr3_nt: TGCACCAGCAGCCAAGATCGACAGGGGGCTAGGCCATATGGCTACACCTTC; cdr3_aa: CTSSQDRQGARPYGYTF
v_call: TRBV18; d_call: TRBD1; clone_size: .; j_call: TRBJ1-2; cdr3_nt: TGTGCCAGCTCACCTTCGACAGGGCGCTATGGCTACACCTTC; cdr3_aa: CASSPSTGRYGYTF
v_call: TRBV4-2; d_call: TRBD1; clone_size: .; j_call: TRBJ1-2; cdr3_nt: TGTGCCAGCAGCCAAGAAGGGGGCGTTCGTGGCTACACCTTC; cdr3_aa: CASSQEGGVRGYTF
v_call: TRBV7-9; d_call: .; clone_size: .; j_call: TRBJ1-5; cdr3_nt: TGTGCCAGCAGCTTTGGGCCACATTCTTGGCAGCCCCAGCATTTT; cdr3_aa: CASSFGPHSWQPQHF
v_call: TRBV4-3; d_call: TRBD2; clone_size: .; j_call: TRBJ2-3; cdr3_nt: TGCGCCAGCAGCCTAGGGACTAGCGGGGGACCGGAAGATACGCAGTATTTT; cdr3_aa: CASSLGTSGGPEDTQYF
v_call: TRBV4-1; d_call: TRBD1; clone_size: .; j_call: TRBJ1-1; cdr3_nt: TGCGCCAGCAGGATACAGGGGGCCACTGAAGCTTTCTTT; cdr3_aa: CASRIQGATEAFF
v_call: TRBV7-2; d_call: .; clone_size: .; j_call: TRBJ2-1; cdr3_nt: TGTGCCAGCAGCTTGTATAGGGGGGGCCCTTACCACAATGAGCAGTTCTTC; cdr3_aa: CASSLYRGGPYHNEQFF
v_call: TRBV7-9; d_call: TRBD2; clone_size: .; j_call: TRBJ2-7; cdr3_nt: TGTGCCAGCAGCTCCGTAAAAAGCGGGGGGTTTCTCGAGCAGTACTTC; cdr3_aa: CASSSVKSGGFLEQYF
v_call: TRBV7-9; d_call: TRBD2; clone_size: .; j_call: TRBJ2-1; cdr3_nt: TGTGCCAGCAGCCCACCGACTAGCGGGGGGTTGAATGAGCAGTTCTTC; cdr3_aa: CASSPPTSGGLNEQFF
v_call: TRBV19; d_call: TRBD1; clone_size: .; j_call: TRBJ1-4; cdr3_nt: TGTGCCAGTAGTCCGATTCACAGGGGGAAATATGAAAAACTGTTTTTT; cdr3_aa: CASSPIHRGKYEKLFF
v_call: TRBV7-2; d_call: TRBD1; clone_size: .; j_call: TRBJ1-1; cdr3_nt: TGTGCCAGCAGCCCCGGGACAGGGCGGGTGGGTACTGAAGCTTTCTTT; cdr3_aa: CASSPGTGRVGTEAFF
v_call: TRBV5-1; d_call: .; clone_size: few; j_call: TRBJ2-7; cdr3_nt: TGCGCCAGCAGCTTGGCCTACGATTCCTCCTACGAGCAGTACTTC; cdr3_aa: CASSLAYDSSYEQYF
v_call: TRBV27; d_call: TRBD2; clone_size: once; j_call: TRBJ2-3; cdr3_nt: TGTGCCAGCAGTTACTCCTGGACTAGCGGGGTGTCAGATACGCAGTATTTT; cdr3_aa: CASSYSWTSGVSDTQYF
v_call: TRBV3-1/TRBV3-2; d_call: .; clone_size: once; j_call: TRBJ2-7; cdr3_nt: TGTGCCAGCAGCCGGGAGGAAGTACCCTACGAGCAGTACTTC; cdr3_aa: CASSREEVPYEQYF
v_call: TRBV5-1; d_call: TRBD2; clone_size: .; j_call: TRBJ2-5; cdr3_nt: TGCGCCAGCAGAGTGATGTTGGGGACTAGTCAAGAGACCCAGTACTTC; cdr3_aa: CASRVMLGTSQETQYF
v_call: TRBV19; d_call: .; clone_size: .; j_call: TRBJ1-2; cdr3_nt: TGTGCCAGTAGCCGGACAACGGGCGGCTACACCTTC; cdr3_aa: CASSRTTGGYTF
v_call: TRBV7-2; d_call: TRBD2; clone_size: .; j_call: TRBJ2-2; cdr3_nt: TGTGCCAGCAGCGCCGGGACTAGCGGTACGGCGGGCACCGGGGAGCTGTTTTTT; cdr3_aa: CASSAGTSGTAGTGELFF
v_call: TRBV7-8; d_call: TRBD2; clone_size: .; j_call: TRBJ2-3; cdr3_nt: TGTGCCAGCAGCTTAGAAGGCGAGACTAGCGGGGGGGCCTCAGATACGCAGTATTTT; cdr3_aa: CASSLEGETSGGASDTQYF
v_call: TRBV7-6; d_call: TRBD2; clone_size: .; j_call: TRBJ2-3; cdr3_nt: TGTGCCAGCAGCTTATCTAGCGGGACCACAGATACGCAGTATTTT; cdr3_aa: CASSLSSGTTDTQYF
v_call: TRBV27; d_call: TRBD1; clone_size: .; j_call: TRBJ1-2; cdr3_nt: TGTGCCAGCAGTCCGGCGGGAGGGACAGGGGTGTATGGCTACACCTTC; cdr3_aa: CASSPAGGTGVYGYTF
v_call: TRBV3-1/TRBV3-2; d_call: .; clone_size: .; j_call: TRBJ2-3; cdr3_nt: TGTGCCAGCAGCCAAGATTGGAGGACTAAAAGCACAGATACGCAGTATTTT; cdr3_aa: CASSQDWRTKSTDTQYF
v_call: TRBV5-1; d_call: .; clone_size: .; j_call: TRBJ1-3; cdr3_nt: TGCGCCAGCAGCTTGGTTGGGGGGGATTTCTCTGGAAACACCATATATTTT; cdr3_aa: CASSLVGGDFSGNTIYF
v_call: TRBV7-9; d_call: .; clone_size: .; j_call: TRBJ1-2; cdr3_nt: TGTGCCAGCTCCGAGGCGGGGGCGGAAGGTGGCTACACCTTC; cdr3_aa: CASSEAGAEGGYTF
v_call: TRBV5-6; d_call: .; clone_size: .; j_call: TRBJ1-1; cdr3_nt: TGTGCCAGCAGCTTCTTGGGGGGGCACACTGAAGCTTTCTTT; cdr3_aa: CASSFLGGHTEAFF
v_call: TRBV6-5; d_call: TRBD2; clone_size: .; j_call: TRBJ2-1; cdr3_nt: TGTGCCAGCAGTTACCGCGGGGGGGCCTACAATGAGCAGTTCTTC; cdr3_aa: CASSYRGGAYNEQFF
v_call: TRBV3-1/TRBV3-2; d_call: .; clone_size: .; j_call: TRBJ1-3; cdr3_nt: TGTGCCTCGGGTAGTCCTGGAAACACCATATATTTT; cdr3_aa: CASGSPGNTIYF
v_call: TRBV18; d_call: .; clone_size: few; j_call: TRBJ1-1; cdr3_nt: TGTGCCAGCTCACAGAGGGTCGAGGCGTCCACTGAAGCTTTCTTT; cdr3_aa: CASSQRVEASTEAFF
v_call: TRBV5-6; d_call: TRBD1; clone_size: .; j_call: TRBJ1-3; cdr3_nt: TGTGCCAGCAGCTTTGGACAGGGTAGTGGAAACACCATATATTTT; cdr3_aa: CASSFGQGSGNTIYF